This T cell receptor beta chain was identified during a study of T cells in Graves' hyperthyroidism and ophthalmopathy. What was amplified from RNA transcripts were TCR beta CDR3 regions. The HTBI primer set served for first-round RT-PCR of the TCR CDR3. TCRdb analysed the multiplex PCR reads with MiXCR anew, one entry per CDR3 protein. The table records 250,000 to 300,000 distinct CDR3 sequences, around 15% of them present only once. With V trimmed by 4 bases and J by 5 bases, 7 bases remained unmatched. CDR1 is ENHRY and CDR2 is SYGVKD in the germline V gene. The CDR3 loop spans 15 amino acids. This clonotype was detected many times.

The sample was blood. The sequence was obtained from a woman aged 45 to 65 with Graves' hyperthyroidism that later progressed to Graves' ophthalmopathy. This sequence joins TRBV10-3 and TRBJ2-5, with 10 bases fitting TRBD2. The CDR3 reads CAISVSGRAGETQYF. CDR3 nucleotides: TGTGCCATCAGTGTGAGCGGGAGGGCCGGGGAGACCCAGTACTTC.